Listed here is a single TCR beta chain. Its antigen is unidentified. The sample originates from a study of T cell repertoires in cytomegalovirus infection. Looking at the study overall: Well-studied HLA-B-restricted epitopes and recently identified HLA-C-restricted epitopes of CMV were both used in the study.

TCRdb reprocessed the reads via MiXCR and lists one record per CDR3 protein. The table includes 650,000 to 900,000 distinct CDR3 sequences, 25% to 35% detected once. Trimming pared 4 bases from V and 4 bases from J, leaving 15 bases between. Germline V gene data show CDR1 as SGHKS and CDR2 as YYEKEE (reference sequence). The CDR3 is 15 amino acids. This sequence joins TRBV5-5 and TRBJ2-1; perhaps TRBD1 as D (6 bases). This sequence originates from a human donor in good health (CMV status not recorded). Some clones in this sample may be carry-over from other donors' samples. The input for sequencing was cultured CD8+ T cells from PBMCs, taken from culture after CMV antigen stimulation. The CDR3 DNA follows: TGTGCCAGCAGCAAAAGACAGGCTGAATACAATGAGCAGTTCTTC. Translated: CASSKRQAEYNEQFF.